This T cell receptor beta chain was identified in a study of T cell repertoires in cytomegalovirus infection. Overall study context: As its CMV epitopes, the study selected recently identified HLA-C-restricted and well-studied HLA-B-restricted targets. Public TCR beta signatures provided an indication of both CMV infection and a matching HLA type.

TCRdb fed the reads into MiXCR, producing one record per CDR3 protein. The sample has around 360,000 distinct CDR3 sequences; roughly 34% are singletons. The CDR3 has 17 residues. Trimming took 5 bases from V and 3 from J; bases not matched to a gene: 8. Germline assignment: CDR1 SGHVS and CDR2 FNYEAQ. Notes on the study in general: Carriage of CMV together with the relevant HLA was identifiable through cumulative public TCR beta family frequency. HLA-C-restricted TCR beta clonotypes specific for CMV led the ex vivo response.

As concerns this clonotype: The antigen is undetermined.

This material consisted of cultured PBMCs, taken from culture after CMV antigen stimulation. The chain recombines TRBV7-6 with TRBJ2-7, with TRBD2 matching over 15 bases. This sequence originates from a human donor in good health (CMV status not recorded). Some clones in this sample may be carry-over from other donors' samples. The CDR3 sequence: CASSPWTSGRAFYEQYF. In DNA form, the CDR3 reads TGTGCCAGCAGCCCCTGGACTAGCGGGAGGGCCTTCTACGAGCAGTACTTC.